This T cell receptor beta chain was sequenced for a study of T cell clonotyping in hematopoietic cell transplantation. TCRdb keeps only in-frame clones here, not all; method: immunoSEQ multiplex PCR. This sample has about 36,000 clones, with about 90% found just once. As concerns this clone: The antigen remains undetermined.

Study-level results: After transplant, recipient diversity fell while pathologically expanded clonotypes grew through day 180. CD4 and CD8 repertoire contributions could not be separated without sorting.

The germline V gene has CDR1 SGHTA and CDR2 FQGNSA. The CDR3 has 13 amino acids. Trimming took 5 bases from V and 4 from J, leaving 11 bases between them. The receptor comes from a woman between 40 and 50 years old in good health. Some clones in this sample may be carry-over from other donors' samples. The rearrangement joins TRBV7-2 to TRBJ2-5; D is tentatively TRBD1 or TRBD2 (5 bases each). Sequenced sample: peripheral blood mononuclear cells. The DNA for the CDR3 is TGTGCCAGCAGCAGACCGGGACGAGAGACCCAGTACTTC. Residues: CASSRPGRETQYF. Drawing the rest from reference TRBV7-2 and TRBJ2-5, the complete variable domain is GAGVSQSPSNKVTEKGKDVELRCDPISGHTALYWYRQSLGQGLEFLIYFQGNSAPDKSGLPSDRFSAERTGGSVSTLTIQRTQQEDSAVYLCASSRPGRETQYFGPGTRLLVL.